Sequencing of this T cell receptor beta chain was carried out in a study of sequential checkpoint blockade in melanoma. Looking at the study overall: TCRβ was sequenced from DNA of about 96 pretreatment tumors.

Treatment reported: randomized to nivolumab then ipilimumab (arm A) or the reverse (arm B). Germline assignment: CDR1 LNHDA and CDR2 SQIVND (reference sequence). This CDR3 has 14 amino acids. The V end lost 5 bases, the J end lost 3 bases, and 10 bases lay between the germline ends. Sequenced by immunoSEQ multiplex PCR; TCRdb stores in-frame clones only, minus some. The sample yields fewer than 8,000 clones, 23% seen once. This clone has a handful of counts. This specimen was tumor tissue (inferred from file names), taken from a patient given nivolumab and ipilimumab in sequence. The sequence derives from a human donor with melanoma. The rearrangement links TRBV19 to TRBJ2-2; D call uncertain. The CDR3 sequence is CASSLTKDTGELFF. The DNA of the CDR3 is TGTGCCAGTAGTCTGACGAAAGACACCGGGGAGCTGTTTTTT.